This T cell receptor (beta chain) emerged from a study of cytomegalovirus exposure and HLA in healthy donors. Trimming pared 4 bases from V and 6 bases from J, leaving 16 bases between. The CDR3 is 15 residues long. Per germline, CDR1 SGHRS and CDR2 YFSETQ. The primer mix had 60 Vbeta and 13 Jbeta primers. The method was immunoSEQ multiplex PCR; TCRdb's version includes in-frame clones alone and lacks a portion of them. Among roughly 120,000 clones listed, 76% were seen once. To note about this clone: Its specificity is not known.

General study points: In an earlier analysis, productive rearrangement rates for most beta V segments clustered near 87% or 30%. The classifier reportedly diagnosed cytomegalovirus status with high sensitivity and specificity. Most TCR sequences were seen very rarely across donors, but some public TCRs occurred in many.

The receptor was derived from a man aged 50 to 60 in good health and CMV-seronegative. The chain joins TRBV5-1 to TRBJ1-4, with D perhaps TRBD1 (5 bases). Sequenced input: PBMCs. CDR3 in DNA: TGCGCCAGCAGCCTTCGGGGCCGGGGGGATGAAAAACTGTTTTTT. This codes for CASSLRGRGDEKLFF.